The 15 T cell receptor beta chains in this list originate from one sample, sequenced in a study of cytomegalovirus exposure and HLA in healthy donors (dated 2017 in TCRdb). Libraries were constructed by the immunoSEQ multiplex PCR assay. A mixture of 60 forward primers for TCR Vbeta segments and 13 reverse primers for TCR Jbeta segments was used in the multiplex PCR. TCRdb limited this immuneACCESS table to in-frame rearrangements with V and J called. A share of clones is missing; checked studies link under half to unresolved V genes, and the rest is unexplained. The sample profile shows approximately 210,000 clones; about 77% of them were found once. The top ten clones comprise 2% to 2.5% of the sample. The sequencing sample was made of PBMCs. Every receptor here comes from a woman in her twenties or thirties in good health and CMV-seropositive.

This chain uses TRBV19 with TRBJ2-7; TRBD1 matches at 7 bases. This CDR3 is built from 14 residues. Germline assignment: CDR1 LNHDA and CDR2 SQIVND (reference sequence). Germline trimming cut 5 bases from V and 4 bases from J; bases unmatched to any gene: 8. The CDR3 region is CASSLSGRGYEQYF. The CDR3 DNA reads TGTGCCAGTAGTTTATCGGGCAGGGGGTACGAGCAGTACTTC.

The chain employs TRBV30 and TRBJ2-7; TRBD1 matches at 10 bases. V trimming: 1 base; J trimming: 4 bases; junction bases outside the gene matches: 1. Per germline, CDR1 GTSNPN and CDR2 SVGIG (reference sequence). The CDR3 has 13 amino acids. The DNA of the CDR3 is TGTGCCTGGAGTGGGGACAGGGGATACGAGCAGTACTTC. This sequence encodes CAWSGDRGYEQYF. Filled out from reference TRBV30 and TRBJ2-7, the complete variable domain reads SQTIHQWPATLVQPVGSPLSLECTVEGTSNPNLYWYRQAAGRGLQLLFYSVGIGQISSEVPQNLSASRPQDRQFILSSKKLLLSDSGFYLCAWSGDRGYEQYFGPGTRLTVT.

This clone was counted a few times. For the CDR3, the DNA is TGCGCCAGCAGCGCGGGACAGGGCTTCGACTACACCTTC. Its protein product is CASSAGQGFDYTF. This chain joins TRBV5-1 and TRBJ1-2; 9 bases map to TRBD1. This CDR3 contains 13 residues. With V trimmed by 4 bases and J by 10 bases, 8 bases remained unmatched. Per germline, CDR1 SGHRS and CDR2 YFSETQ. The full variable domain, in which reference TRBV5-1 and TRBJ1-2 provide the parts outside the CDR3, is KAGVTQTPRYLIKTRGQQVTLSCSPISGHRSVSWYQQTPGQGLQFLFEYFSETQRNKGNFPGRFSGRQFSNSRSEMNVSTLELGDSALYLCASSAGQGFDYTFGSGTRLTVV.

The chain joins TRBV4-3 to TRBJ1-5; 12 nucleotides agree with TRBD1. CDR1 and CDR2 (germline): LGHNA, YSLEER. This CDR3 spans 18 amino acids. J was trimmed by 13 bases and V by 0 bases; bases with no gene match: 16. CDR3 in amino acids: CASSQEMGTGGTAGTQHF. The CDR3 region has the DNA TGCGCCAGCAGCCAAGAAATGGGGACAGGGGGCACTGCCGGGACTCAGCATTTT.

V and J are TRBV4-3 and TRBJ1-2, with TRBD1 as a possible D gene (6 bases). With 3 bases removed from V and 8 bases from J, the gap between germline ends came to 19 bases. This CDR3 region has 15 residues. Germline V CDR1 and CDR2: LGHNA, YSLEER. The CDR3 bases are TGCGCCAGCAGCCACACAACACAGGGCCTACTCGGCTACACCTTC. Its protein is CASSHTTQGLLGYTF.

V gene TRBV7-9 combines with J gene TRBJ2-5; the D gene is possibly TRBD2 (6 bases). CDR1 is SEHNR, CDR2 FQNEAQ, per germline (reference sequence). V shed 3 bases and J shed 5 bases, with 16 bases lying between them. This CDR3 contains 15 residues. The CDR3 sequence is CASSFGSGSLETQYF. CDR3 in DNA: TGTGCCAGCAGCTTCGGTAGCGGTTCTCTGGAGACCCAGTACTTC.

This chain uses TRBV2 with TRBJ2-7; TRBD1 matches 9 bases. Germline assignment: CDR1 SNHLY and CDR2 FYNNEI. The CDR3 runs 12 residues. Trimming removed 11 bases from V and 5 bases from J; junction bases left unmatched: 7. CDR3 residues: CALRDRVNEQYF. CDR3 in DNA: TGTGCCCTACGGGACAGGGTTAACGAGCAGTACTTC.

The count of this clone is one. The rearrangement uses TRBV4-1 and TRBJ2-5; TRBD2 might be the D (7 bases). The germline V gene has CDR1 MGHRA and CDR2 YSYEKL. V lost 4 bases and J lost 5, with 20 bases in between. CDR3 length: 16 amino acids. The CDR3 loop reads CASSREGGPFGETQYF. CDR3 DNA sequence: TGCGCCAGCAGCCGCGAGGGGGGGCCCTTCGGGGAGACCCAGTACTTC.

This clone was seen a single time. The CDR3 DNA reads TGTGCCAGCAGCTATGGCAGGGAGAACACCGGGGAGCTGTTTTTT. It is translated as CASSYGRENTGELFF. V gene TRBV7-2 combines with J gene TRBJ2-2; D perhaps matches TRBD1 (5 bases). V was trimmed by 4 bases and J by 1 base, leaving 10 bases between them. CDR1 is SGHTA and CDR2 is FQGNSA in the germline V gene. CDR3 size: 15 residues.

The CDR3 region is CASSLGTKNTEAFF. CDR3 in DNA: TGTGCCAGCAGTTTAGGCACCAAGAACACTGAAGCTTTCTTT. The gene calls are TRBV27 and TRBJ1-1; D uncertain. Germline V lookup: CDR1 MNHEY, CDR2 SMNVEV (reference sequence). This CDR3 contains 14 residues. Trimming removed 2 bases from V and 1 base from J, with 8 bases in between.

This clone was detected a few times. The V gene is TRBV4-2, the J gene TRBJ2-4, with TRBD2 matching over 7 bases. The ends lost 0 bases at V and 7 bases at J; junction bases unmatched: 6. There are 15 residues in the CDR3. The V gene's germline CDR1 is LGHNA and CDR2 YNFKEQ. The CDR3 reads CASSQDVGGVNIQYF. CDR3 coding DNA: TGTGCCAGCAGCCAAGATGTGGGGGGGGTGAACATTCAGTACTTC.

The sample holds a few counts of this clone. V usage is TRBV7-9 and J usage is TRBJ1-4; D may be TRBD1 (5 bases). CDR3 length equals 14 residues. The germline gives CDR1 SEHNR, CDR2 FQNEAQ (reference sequence). The V gene lost 5 bases and the J gene lost 8 bases, with 15 bases spanning the gap. CDR3 nucleotide sequence: TGTGCCAGCAGCCCGACCAGGGAGGAGGAAAAACTGTTTTTT. Its translation is CASSPTREEEKLFF.

This chain uses TRBV7-2 with TRBJ2-3; no definite D call. From germline, CDR1 is SGHTA and CDR2 FQGNSA. The CDR3 is made up of 14 amino acids. Between the trimmed V and J ends, which lost 5 bases and 2 bases, there was a span of 11 bases. The DNA of the CDR3 is TGTGCCAGCAGCCTAGTGCGGTCCACAGATACGCAGTATTTT. This codes for CASSLVRSTDTQYF.

This rearrangement joins TRBV11-2 to TRBJ2-6, with D unresolved. Germline CDR1 and CDR2: SGHAT and FQNNGV. The CDR3 has 16 amino acids. V was trimmed by 6 bases and J by 0 bases, leaving 12 bases between them. CDR3 sequence reads: CASSLTWSSGANVLTF. DNA for the CDR3: TGTGCCAGCAGTTTAACTTGGAGCTCTGGGGCCAACGTCCTGACTTTC.

V and J are TRBV6-1 and TRBJ2-7; TRBD1 matches at 8 bases. The germline V gene has CDR1 MNHNS and CDR2 SASEGT. V shed 6 bases and J 5 bases; nucleotides not matched to a gene: 6. This CDR3 has 13 residues. This chain's CDR3 is CASREQGVDEQYF. DNA for the CDR3: TGTGCCAGCAGAGAACAGGGGGTCGACGAGCAGTACTTC.